These 31 T cell receptor beta chains were sequenced from one sample in a study of CD8+ T cells in alopecia areata. Sequencing relied on a cDNA template that was reverse transcribed from extracted RNA. The table came from immunoSEQ multiplex PCR; TCRdb's copy has only in-frame clones and leaves some out. The sample holds about 97,000 clones, 41% seen once. The sample taken for sequencing was CD4+ T cells sorted from blood. Receptor source: a human donor with alopecia areata.

This clone was seen more than once but under ten times. The rearrangement links TRBV5-1 to TRBJ2-3; D uncertain. The CDR3 loop spans 15 amino acids. Germline V gives CDR1 SGHRS, CDR2 YFSETQ. Trimming stripped 0 bases from V and 0 bases from J, with 8 bases between. The CDR3 reads CASSLEYASTDTQYF. For the CDR3, the DNA is TGCGCCAGCAGCTTGGAGTATGCTAGCACAGATACGCAGTATTTT.

The chain recombines TRBV18 with TRBJ1-1; 7 bases match TRBD1. The germline V gene has CDR1 KGHSH and CDR2 LQKENI. This CDR3 is 15 amino acids long. The V gene end was trimmed by 5 bases and the J gene end by 8 bases; junction bases not matched to a gene: 14. CDR3 sequence (DNA): TGTGCCAGCTCAACCTCAGACAGGGCTACTTCCGAAGCTTTCTTT. This translates into CASSTSDRATSEAFF.

The V gene is TRBV5-1, the J gene TRBJ2-1; D is perhaps TRBD1 (6 bases). Germline CDR1 and CDR2: SGHRS and YFSETQ. Trimming removed 0 bases from V and 7 bases from J, with 14 bases in between. The CDR3 covers 15 residues. The CDR3 coding sequence is TGCGCCAGCAGCTTGGTGGGGGCGGTGAAAAATGAGCAGTTCTTC. Translated, it gives CASSLVGAVKNEQFF.

The chain employs TRBV6-6 and TRBJ1-2; D remains ambiguous. V gave up 2 bases and J gave up 2 bases, with 6 bases separating them. The CDR3 has 13 amino acids. The germline gives CDR1 MNHNY, CDR2 SVGAGI (reference sequence). The CDR3: CASSYGQNYGYTF. As DNA, the CDR3 is TGTGCCAGCAGTTACGGGCAGAACTATGGCTACACCTTC.

This clone was observed a handful of times. The chain has TRBV7-2 and TRBJ2-7, with no clear D. Germline V gives CDR1 SGHTA, CDR2 FQGNSA. The CDR3 has 12 residues. Trimming removed 4 bases from V and 4 bases from J, with 8 bases in between. The DNA for the CDR3 is TGTGCCAGCAGCTACACCCAGTACGAGCAGTACTTC. Protein product: CASSYTQYEQYF.

The chain couples TRBV7-8 to TRBJ2-7, with 9 bases fitting TRBD1. The V and J ends lost 6 bases and 5 bases, in that order; junction bases with no gene match: 11. Germline V CDR1 and CDR2: SGHVS, FQNEAQ. This CDR3 has 15 residues. CDR3 coding DNA: TGTGCCAGCAGTACGACCGGGACAGGGTCCCACGAGCAGTACTTC. Protein product: CASSTTGTGSHEQYF.

V usage is TRBV7-2 and J usage is TRBJ2-7, with D perhaps matching TRBD1 (6 bases). This CDR3 is built from 13 residues. The germline gives CDR1 SGHTA, CDR2 FQGNSA. Between the trimmed V and J ends, which lost 5 bases and 6 bases, there was a span of 14 bases. Here the CDR3 reads CASSTYRAREQYF. CDR3 coding DNA: TGTGCCAGCAGCACCTACAGGGCTCGCGAGCAGTACTTC.

This clone was counted between two and nine times. The rearrangement uses TRBV7-9 and TRBJ2-5, with TRBD2 matching over 10 bases. The germline V gene encodes CDR1 SEHNR and CDR2 FQNEAQ (reference sequence). With V trimmed by 2 bases and J by 5 bases, 8 bases remained unmatched. The CDR3 spans 16 residues. The CDR3 sequence: CASSLIGAGGLETQYF. The DNA of the CDR3 is TGTGCCAGCAGCTTAATCGGAGCGGGGGGGCTGGAGACCCAGTACTTC.

V gene TRBV30 combines with J gene TRBJ1-2; perhaps TRBD1 as D (5 bases). The germline V and J ends were trimmed by 2 bases and 4 bases, with 11 bases remaining between them. Germline-derived CDR1 and CDR2 are GTSNPN and SVGIG (reference sequence). CDR3 size: 13 residues. CDR3 region: CAWSRQPSYGYTF. CDR3 coding DNA: TGTGCCTGGAGTAGACAGCCGTCCTATGGCTACACCTTC.

The chain has TRBV27 and TRBJ2-5; no reliable D call. CDR1 and CDR2 (germline): MNHEY, SMNVEV (reference sequence). V was shortened by 6 bases and J by 2 bases, with 16 bases between the two germline ends. The CDR3 is 15 amino acids. CDR3 DNA: TGTGCCAGCAGCCTCGGGTTAGGGCGGCAAGAGACCCAGTACTTC. Encoded protein: CASSLGLGRQETQYF.

V gene TRBV27 combines with J gene TRBJ2-7, with a possible D match to TRBD1 (6 bases). Deletions cut 7 bases from V and 3 bases from J, with 16 bases between. Per the germline V gene, CDR1 is MNHEY and CDR2 is SMNVEV (reference sequence). The CDR3 has 14 residues. The chain's CDR3 is CASKGWDTNYEQYF. CDR3 nucleotide sequence: TGTGCCAGCAAAGGTTGGGACACCAACTACGAGCAGTACTTC.

This clone was detected a few times. The chain has TRBV29-1 and TRBJ2-1; D is perhaps TRBD1 (6 bases). Germline V lookup: CDR1 SQVTM, CDR2 ANQGSEA. The CDR3 is made up of 14 amino acids. Trimming removed 7 bases from V and 7 bases from J, with 20 bases in between. The CDR3 sequence: CSGSFVGGTNEQFF. The CDR3, as DNA: TGCAGCGGGTCTTTTGTAGGTGGGACAAATGAGCAGTTCTTC.

Worth noting for this clone: Germline and junction disagree at one end, which may indicate a read error. The V gene is TRBV30, the J gene TRBJ2-3; D remains ambiguous. Germline assignment: CDR1 GTSNPN and CDR2 SVGIG (reference sequence). The CDR3 is made up of 11 amino acids. CDR3 amino acids: CAWSVRLRKGF. The CDR3 nucleotides read TGTGCCTGGAGTGTAAGGTTGCGGAAAGGATTT.

This clone was seen a handful of times. The CDR3 sequence: CASSPFGENTEAFF. CDR3 nucleotides: TGTGCCAGCTCACCATTCGGGGAGAACACTGAAGCTTTCTTT. The chain combines TRBV18 with TRBJ1-1; no definite D call. The CDR3 covers 14 residues. The V gene lost 2 bases and the J gene lost 1 base, with 8 bases spanning the gap. CDR1 KGHSH and CDR2 LQKENI come from the germline V gene.

This clone was seen more than once but under ten times. This rearrangement joins TRBV7-9 to TRBJ2-5; D not resolved. The CDR3 loop spans 14 amino acids. Looked up from germline, CDR1 is SEHNR and CDR2 is FQNEAQ (reference sequence). The ends were cut back, 10 bases at V and 3 bases at J, with 18 bases in the middle. The CDR3 DNA reads as TGTGCCATCGACTCCATCTTCAAGGAAGAGACCCAGTACTTC. This codes for CAIDSIFKEETQYF.

This chain uses TRBV11-2 with TRBJ1-3; D uncertain. The CDR3 sequence is 18 residues long. Trimming removed 3 bases from V and 0 bases from J, with 18 bases in between. The V gene's germline CDR1 is SGHAT and CDR2 FQNNGV. CDR3 nucleotides: TGTGCCAGCAGCTTCGACATCGGTCCTCCCCGCTCTGGAAACACCATATATTTT. Amino acids: CASSFDIGPPRSGNTIYF.

This clone has more than one count but fewer than ten. The chain recombines TRBV28 with TRBJ1-2; a weak D match, TRBD1 (5 bases). Trimming removed 7 bases at V and 8 bases at J, with 17 bases between. Germline loops: CDR1 MDHEN, CDR2 SYDVKM. The length of the CDR3 is 13 residues. CDR3 loop: CASTVIGTGGYTF. CDR3 coding DNA: TGTGCCAGCACCGTGATAGGGACTGGCGGCTACACCTTC.

Details on this clone: The junction does not match germline at one end; this may be a read error. This chain links TRBV4-3 with TRBJ2-6; 7 bases align to TRBD2. The length of the CDR3 is 19 residues. The V gene's germline CDR1 is LGHNA and CDR2 YSLEER. The CDR3 is CASSQVYLAATSGASVLTF. The CDR3 DNA is TGCGCCAGCAGCCAAGTTTACCTAGCGGCCACTTCTGGGGCCAGCGTCCTGACTTTC.

V gene TRBV5-6 combines with J gene TRBJ2-3, with D hard to call. The CDR3 spans 14 residues. The germline CDR1 and CDR2 sequences are SGHDT and YYEEEE. V was trimmed by 0 bases and J by 3 bases, leaving 8 bases between them. The CDR3 sequence: CASSLEVGTDTQYF. The CDR3 DNA reads TGTGCCAGCAGCTTGGAAGTTGGGACAGATACGCAGTATTTT.

This clone occurred a few times. V usage is TRBV19 and J usage is TRBJ2-1; weak D call: TRBD2 (6 bases). CDR1 and CDR2 (germline): LNHDA, SQIVND (reference sequence). This CDR3 is 15 amino acids long. V gave up 5 bases and J gave up 3 bases, with 14 bases separating them. CDR3 bases: TGTGCCAGTAGTCTCGAGGGAGGTAGCTACAATGAGCAGTTCTTC. Translation: CASSLEGGSYNEQFF. The full variable domain, completed using reference TRBV19 and TRBJ2-1, is DGGITQSPKYLFRKEGQNVTLSCEQNLNHDAMYWYRQDPGQGLRLIYYSQIVNDFQKGDIAEGYSVSREKKESFPLTVTSAQKNPTAFYLCASSLEGGSYNEQFFGPGTRLTVL.

The chain joins TRBV6-6 to TRBJ1-5; D perhaps matches TRBD1 (5 bases). CDR1 and CDR2 (germline): MNHNY, SVGAGI (reference sequence). This CDR3 region has 11 residues. The V end lost 5 bases, the J end lost 7 bases, and 6 bases lay between the germline ends. CDR3 in amino acids: CASSTGQPQHF. The CDR3 nucleotides are TGTGCCAGCAGTACAGGACAGCCCCAGCATTTT.

The chain has TRBV29-1 and TRBJ1-1; the match to TRBD1 covers 7 bases. The CDR3 is made up of 13 amino acids. V gave up 7 bases and J gave up 11 bases; unmatched junction bases: 16. The germline CDR1 and CDR2 sequences are SQVTM and ANQGSEA. The CDR3 region is CSGNRGEGAAAFF. CDR3 DNA: TGCAGCGGAAACAGGGGCGAGGGAGCTGCCGCTTTCTTT.

This rearrangement joins TRBV29-1 to TRBJ2-2; 7 positions match TRBD1. V lost 5 bases and J lost 3; bases outside the gene matches: 6. The length of the CDR3 is 14 residues. CDR1 is SQVTM, CDR2 ANQGSEA, per germline. This chain's CDR3 is CSVWAGGHTGELFF. The CDR3 DNA follows: TGCAGCGTTTGGGCAGGGGGTCACACCGGGGAGCTGTTTTTT.

V and J are TRBV27 and TRBJ1-4; possible D gene TRBD1, 6 bases. The V and J ends lost 1 base and 8 bases respectively, with 14 bases between them. Germline CDR1 MNHEY, CDR2 SMNVEV (reference sequence). This CDR3 has 15 amino acids. DNA for the CDR3: TGTGCCAGCAGTTTATTTGGGGGCGTATCGGAAAAACTGTTTTTT. Residues: CASSLFGGVSEKLFF.

This clone was seen just once. The CDR3 DNA reads as TGCGCCAGCAGCTTAAACGGGGTGGGCCATGAGCAGTTCTTC. Protein sequence: CASSLNGVGHEQFF. This chain joins TRBV5-1 and TRBJ2-1; TRBD2 might be the D (5 bases). The CDR3 is made up of 14 amino acids. Trimming pared 2 bases from V and 8 bases from J, leaving 14 bases between. Germline lookup yields CDR1 SGHRS and CDR2 YFSETQ.

The chain recombines TRBV6-4 with TRBJ2-7; 9 nucleotides line up with TRBD1. CDR1 is MRHNA and CDR2 is SNTAGT in the germline V gene. The CDR3 is 14 amino acids. The ends lost 6 bases at V and 5 bases at J; junction bases unmatched: 8. CDR3 protein: CASRNRGLIHEQYF. DNA of the CDR3: TGTGCCAGCAGGAACAGGGGGCTCATCCACGAGCAGTACTTC.

The chain combines TRBV23-1 with TRBJ1-4, with 7 bases aligning to TRBD1. TRBV23-1 is flagged as an ORF with uncertain function. With 2 bases clipped from V and 2 bases from J, the junction kept 8 bases outside the gene matches. The CDR3 runs to 17 residues. CDR3 loop: CASSQGLGGITNEKLFF. In nucleotides, the CDR3 is TGCGCCAGCAGTCAAGGGTTAGGGGGCATCACTAATGAAAAACTGTTTTTT.

The chain combines TRBV5-6 with TRBJ2-7; 7 nucleotides align to TRBD2. Germline lookup yields CDR1 SGHDT and CDR2 YYEEEE. The CDR3 consists of 14 residues. V shed 0 bases and J 5 bases; nucleotides not matched to a gene: 5. This chain's CDR3 is CASSLVRGSHEQYF. The DNA of the CDR3 is TGTGCCAGCAGCTTGGTCCGCGGGAGTCACGAGCAGTACTTC.

This clone was seen a few times. The chain employs TRBV5-1 and TRBJ2-7, with 14 bases that match TRBD2. The J segment lost 1 base and the V segment lost 0 bases, leaving 6 bases of the junction unmatched. Germline V gene sequence: CDR1 SGHRS, CDR2 YFSETQ. This CDR3 is built from 18 residues. The CDR3 is CASSLGLAGGRASYEQYF. The CDR3 region has the DNA TGCGCCAGCAGCTTGGGACTAGCGGGAGGGCGTGCATCCTACGAGCAGTACTTC.

This clone was found a few times. The chain uses TRBV5-4 and TRBJ2-1; TRBD2 agrees at 12 bases. V shed 4 bases, J shed 2 bases, and the junction held 1 base outside the gene matches. The germline CDR1 and CDR2 sequences are SGHNT and YYREEE (reference sequence). The CDR3 is 15 residues long. The CDR3 DNA sequence: TGTGCCAGCAGCCTAGCGGGAGGGACCTACAATGAGCAGTTCTTC. The encoded protein is CASSLAGGTYNEQFF.

This rearrangement joins TRBV30 to TRBJ1-3; D unclear. In germline, CDR1 is GTSNPN, CDR2 SVGIG (reference sequence). V shed 2 bases and J shed 4 bases, with 3 bases lying between them. There are 11 residues in the CDR3. The CDR3 reads CAWSPGNTIYF. CDR3 nucleotides: TGTGCCTGGAGTCCCGGAAACACCATATATTTT.